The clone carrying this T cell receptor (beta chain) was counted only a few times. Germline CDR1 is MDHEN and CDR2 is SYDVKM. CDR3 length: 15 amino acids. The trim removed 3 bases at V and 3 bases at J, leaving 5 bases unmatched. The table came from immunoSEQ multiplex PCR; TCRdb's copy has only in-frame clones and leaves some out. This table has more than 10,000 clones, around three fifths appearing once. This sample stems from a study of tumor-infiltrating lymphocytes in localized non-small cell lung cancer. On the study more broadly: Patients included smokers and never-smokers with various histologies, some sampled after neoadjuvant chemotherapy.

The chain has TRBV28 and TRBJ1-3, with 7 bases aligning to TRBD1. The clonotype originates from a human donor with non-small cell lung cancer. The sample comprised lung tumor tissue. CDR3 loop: CASSLRGGGGNTIYF. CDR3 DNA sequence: TGTGCCAGCAGTTTGAGAGGGGGCGGTGGAAACACCATATATTTT.